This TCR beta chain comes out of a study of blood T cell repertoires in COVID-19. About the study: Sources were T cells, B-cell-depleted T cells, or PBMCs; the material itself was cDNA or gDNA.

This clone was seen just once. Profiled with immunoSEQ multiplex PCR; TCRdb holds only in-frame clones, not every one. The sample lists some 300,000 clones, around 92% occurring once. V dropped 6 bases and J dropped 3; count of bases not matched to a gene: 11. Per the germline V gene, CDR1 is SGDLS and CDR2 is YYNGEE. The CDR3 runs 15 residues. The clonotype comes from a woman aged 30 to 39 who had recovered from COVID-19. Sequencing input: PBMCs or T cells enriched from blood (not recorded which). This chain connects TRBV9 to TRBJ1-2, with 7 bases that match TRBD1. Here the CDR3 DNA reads TGTGCCAGCAACATGAACAGGGGAGGCGACTATGGCTACACCTTC. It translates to CASNMNRGGDYGYTF. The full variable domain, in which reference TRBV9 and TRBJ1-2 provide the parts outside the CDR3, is DSGVTQTPKHLITATGQRVTLRCSPRSGDLSVYWYQQSLDQGLQFLIQYYNGEERAKGNILERFSAQQFPDLHSELNLSSLELGDSALYFCASNMNRGGDYGYTFGSGTRLTVV.